The rows below give T cell receptor beta chains drawn from one sample of a study of shared clonotypes between healthy human individuals. Clones were sequenced by immunoSEQ multiplex PCR, and TCRdb holds only the in-frame ones, with some missing. The sample lists about a million clones; approximately 80% were seen once. Sequenced sample: memory CD4+ T cells from PBMCs. The receptors stem from a man younger than 30 in good health. Some clones in this sample may be carry-over from other donors' samples. The CDR3 runs from the conserved cysteine through the conserved F or W. A D gene is named only where the DNA matches it firmly. Rows give clone size only sometimes, using once, few, many, or a class for an expanded clone.

J gene	D gene	clone size	CDR3 length	V gene	CDR3 DNA	CDR3 protein
TRBJ1-2	NA	NA	14	TRBV29-1	TGCAGCGTTGAAGATGCCGCCCTCCGGGGTGGCTACACCTTC	CSVEDAALRGGYTF
TRBJ2-6	TRBD2	few	18	TRBV5-1	TGCGCCAGCAGCTTGGGGGGACTAGCGGGAGCTGGGGCCAACGTCCTGACTTTC	CASSLGGLAGAGANVLTF
TRBJ2-7	NA	NA	13	TRBV6-5	TGTGCCAGCAGTTACCCTAACTCCTACGAGCAGTACTTC	CASSYPNSYEQYF
TRBJ2-3	NA	NA	15	TRBV7-3	TGTGCCAGCAGCTTAATGAGCGGTAGCACAGATACGCAGTATTTT	CASSLMSGSTDTQYF
TRBJ2-5	NA	NA	14	TRBV5-1	TGCGCCAGCAAAATGCAGGGGTTCCAAGAGACCCAGTACTTC	CASKMQGFQETQYF
TRBJ2-2	NA	NA	15	TRBV9	TGTGCCAGCAGCGTAGGGGCAGGAAACACCGGGGAGCTGTTTTTT	CASSVGAGNTGELFF
TRBJ1-2	TRBD1	NA	15	TRBV28	TGTGCCAGCAGTCCACGTGGACAGGGGAGAACTGGCTACACCTTC	CASSPRGQGRTGYTF
TRBJ2-1	TRBD1	NA	14	TRBV30	TGTGCCTGGAGTCGGGACAGGAGGATGGGCGAGCAGTTCTTC	CAWSRDRRMGEQFF
TRBJ1-4	NA	once	14	TRBV4-3	TGCGCCAGCAGCCAAGAGGCCCGTAATGAAAAACTGTTTTTT	CASSQEARNEKLFF
TRBJ2-7	NA	NA	13	TRBV4-1	TGCGCCAGCAGCCAAGGGTCGGGTGGCGAGCAGTACTTC	CASSQGSGGEQYF
TRBJ2-5	NA	NA	13	TRBV16	TGTGCCAGCAGCCAATATAGGGAAGAGACCCAGTACTTC	CASSQYREETQYF
TRBJ2-7	NA	NA	14	TRBV11-3	TGTGCCAGCAGCTTAAATTCAGGTACCTACGAGCAGTACTTC	CASSLNSGTYEQYF
TRBJ1-5	NA	NA	14	TRBV29-1	TGCAGCGTTGCTGAGCCCGGGGGCAATCAGCCCCAGCATTTT	CSVAEPGGNQPQHF
TRBJ2-3	NA	NA	15	TRBV9	TGTGCCAGCAGCGTAGACGGTCGCGGCACAGATACGCAGTATTTT	CASSVDGRGTDTQYF
TRBJ2-3	TRBD1	NA	16	TRBV7-3	TGTGCCAGCAGCTTAACGCCCCACAGGGGGTCAGATACGCAGTATTTT	CASSLTPHRGSDTQYF
TRBJ2-1	TRBD1	NA	15	TRBV5-4	TGTGCCAGCAGCACGGGACAGGGTTCCTACAATGAGCAGTTCTTC	CASSTGQGSYNEQFF
TRBJ2-7	NA	NA	12	TRBV2	TGTGCCAGCAAGACAGAAACCTACGAGCAGTACTTC	CASKTETYEQYF
TRBJ2-5	NA	once	11	TRBV20-1	TGCAGTGCTAGGGGAAAGGAGACCCAGTACTTC	CSARGKETQYF
TRBJ1-4	TRBD1	once	15	TRBV4-1	TGCGCCAGCAGCCAGGGGGACAGGGCTGTTGGCGAACTGTTTTTT	CASSQGDRAVGELFF
TRBJ2-5	NA	NA	16	TRBV30	TGTGCCTGGAGTGTACAGGGAACAGGCCACACGGAGACCCAGTACTTC	CAWSVQGTGHTETQYF
TRBJ1-2	NA	NA	15	TRBV27	TGTGCCAGCAGGACGTGGGGGACCGCTAACTATGGCTACACCTTC	CASRTWGTANYGYTF
TRBJ2-7	NA	NA	14	TRBV27	TGTGCCAGCAGTCCCAACGGTACCCCACTCGAGCAGTACTTC	CASSPNGTPLEQYF
TRBJ1-1	NA	NA	16	TRBV6-5	TGTGCCAGCAGTTACGGGGGCGGTGGGTGGCCGGCTGAAGCTTTCTTT	CASSYGGGGWPAEAFF
TRBJ1-2	NA	NA	13	TRBV6-5	TGTGCCAGCCGAAAGACCCTGGAATATGGCTACACCTTC	CASRKTLEYGYTF
TRBJ2-5	NA	once	13	TRBV18	TGTGCCAGCTCAGGAGGGATGGGAGAGACCCAGTACTTC	CASSGGMGETQYF
TRBJ2-3	NA	NA	18	TRBV7-9	TGTGCCAGCAGCTCCATAGAGGGATTCGCATTAAACACAGATACGCAGTATTTT	CASSSIEGFALNTDTQYF
TRBJ1-3	NA	NA	17	TRBV14	TGTGCCAGCAGCCAAACAGGGACGTCAAGGACTGGAAACACCATATATTTT	CASSQTGTSRTGNTIYF
TRBJ1-5	NA	few	13	TRBV10-3	TGTGCCACCGCAGGGGCCGGCAATCAGCCCCAGCATTTT	CATAGAGNQPQHF
TRBJ1-1	NA	NA	15	TRBV5-1	TGCGCCAGCAGCTTGGATCCCAGGACGAACACTGAAGCTTTCTTT	CASSLDPRTNTEAFF